This TCR beta chain comes out of a study of blood T cell repertoires in COVID-19. Study context: Samples of COVID-19 (acute and convalescent) were obtained from the United States, Italy and Spain. From T cells, B-cell-depleted T cells, or PBMCs came the material, which was cDNA or gDNA.

The V gene end was trimmed by 4 bases and the J gene end by 2 bases; junction bases not matched to a gene: 6. Germline V gives CDR1 SGHTA, CDR2 FQGNSA. The CDR3 is 15 residues long. Recruitment covered some 25 US areas and drew participants whose ages spanned about 18 to 89 years. Cohorts were assigned according to the clinical history that participants reported. This clone appeared a single time. Some clones are missing from TCRdb's copy, which holds only in-frame ones; the method was immunoSEQ multiplex PCR. The top ten hold approximately 1.3% of the sample, which has roughly 220,000 clones, about 80% seen once.

The sequence came from a woman between 35 and 50 years old with acute COVID-19. V is TRBV7-2 and J is TRBJ1-1; 8 positions agree with TRBD1. The sequencing input was PBMCs or T cells enriched from blood (not recorded which). The chain's CDR3 is CASSSRTGSNTEAFF. CDR3 nucleotides: TGTGCCAGCAGCTCGAGGACAGGGAGTAACACTGAAGCTTTCTTT.